These 25 T cell receptor beta chains were sequenced from one sample in a study of T cell changes during pregnancy in multiple sclerosis. TCRdb keeps only in-frame clones here, not all; method: immunoSEQ multiplex PCR. The sample contains tens of thousands of clones, about 87% of which appear only once. The sample was peripheral blood, taken in the first trimester of pregnancy. These receptors came from a female donor in good health, enrolled as a control in a pregnancy study.

The V and J genes are TRBV2 and TRBJ1-5; TRBD1 agrees at 7 bases. Germline trimming cut 4 bases from V and 11 bases from J; bases unmatched to any gene: 11. CDR1 is SNHLY, CDR2 FYNNEI, per germline. This CDR3 contains 14 residues. CDR3 in DNA: TGTGCCAGCAGTGTGACAGGGTCAATCATGTCCCAGCATTTT. It yields the protein CASSVTGSIMSQHF.

The V gene is TRBV27, the J gene TRBJ2-3, with D perhaps TRBD1 (6 bases). The CDR3 is 13 amino acids. V was shortened by 6 bases and J by 5 bases, with 12 bases between the two germline ends. Per the germline V gene, CDR1 is MNHEY and CDR2 is SMNVEV (reference sequence). The CDR3 region has the DNA TGTGCCAGCAGGAACCAGGGGCAAGATACGCAGTATTTT. Translation: CASRNQGQDTQYF.

V is TRBV7-9 and J is TRBJ2-5, with 7 positions matching TRBD1. Germline V CDR1 and CDR2: SEHNR, FQNEAQ (reference sequence). The junction had 9 bases not matched to a gene; V was cut back by 4 bases and J by 4 bases. The CDR3 is 15 residues long. CDR3 sequence: CASSSPGGKGETQYF. The CDR3 nucleotides are TGTGCCAGCAGCTCCCCAGGGGGTAAAGGAGAGACCCAGTACTTC.

This clone was counted once. The chain is built from TRBV19 and TRBJ1-1; D is undetermined. The CDR3 is 15 amino acids. CDR1 is LNHDA, CDR2 SQIVND, per germline (reference sequence). Between the trimmed V and J ends, which lost 3 bases and 4 bases, there was a span of 15 bases. The CDR3 bases are TGTGCCAGTAGTATTAGCTTCGGGGTCGGCACTGAAGCTTTCTTT. Its protein is CASSISFGVGTEAFF.

The chain combines TRBV30 with TRBJ2-3; a weak D match, TRBD1 (5 bases). Trimming removed 1 base at V and 4 bases at J, with 9 bases between. The CDR3 totals 13 residues. From germline, CDR1 is GTSNPN and CDR2 SVGIG (reference sequence). CDR3 DNA sequence: TGTGCCTGGAGTGCCCAGGGCCCAGATACGCAGTATTTT. Its protein is CAWSAQGPDTQYF.

V usage is TRBV19 and J usage is TRBJ1-1; weak D call: TRBD1 (6 bases). Deletions cut 10 bases from V and 9 bases from J, with 18 bases between. This CDR3 is built from 12 residues. CDR1 is LNHDA, CDR2 SQIVND, per germline (reference sequence). The CDR3 bases are TGTGCCACTGACCCTGGCGGGGGCCAAGCTTTCTTT. Protein: CATDPGGGQAFF.

This chain uses TRBV4-2 with TRBJ2-7; tentative D call: TRBD2 (6 bases). This CDR3 comprises 13 residues. Germline V lookup: CDR1 LGHNA, CDR2 YNFKEQ. V was trimmed by 1 base and J by 6 bases, leaving 10 bases between them. DNA of the CDR3: TGTGCCAGCAGCCAAGTGACCGGGGGCGAGCAGTACTTC. Its protein product is CASSQVTGGEQYF.

This chain's CDR3 is CASSHSGKEKLFF. The CDR3 DNA sequence: TGTGCCAGTAGTCATTCCGGGAAGGAAAAACTGTTTTTT. This chain links TRBV19 with TRBJ1-4; D remains ambiguous. CDR1 and CDR2 (germline): LNHDA, SQIVND (reference sequence). Trimming stripped 5 bases from V and 8 bases from J, with 12 bases between. The CDR3 has 13 residues.

The chain links TRBV28 to TRBJ1-4; a possible D gene is TRBD1 (5 bases). CDR1 and CDR2 (germline): MDHEN, SYDVKM. Deletions cut 5 bases from V and 5 bases from J, with 15 bases between. The CDR3 consists of 15 residues. CDR3 sequence: CASSPRAGGNEKLFF. In DNA form, the CDR3 reads TGTGCCAGCAGTCCCAGGGCTGGGGGGAATGAAAAACTGTTTTTT.

The chain has TRBV7-9 and TRBJ2-7, with TRBD1 identical over 7 bases. The CDR3 totals 12 residues. After removal of 5 bases from V and 3 bases from J, the junction contained 1 base not matched to a gene. The germline gives CDR1 SEHNR, CDR2 FQNEAQ (reference sequence). The CDR3 here is CASSPGGYEQYF. In DNA, the CDR3 is TGTGCCAGCAGCCCAGGGGGCTACGAGCAGTACTTC.

The V and J genes are TRBV6-6 and TRBJ2-5; D remains unclear. The germline V gene encodes CDR1 MNHNY and CDR2 SVGAGI (reference sequence). The CDR3 contains 15 residues. Trimming stripped 0 bases from V and 3 bases from J, with 11 bases between. The CDR3 bases are TGTGCCAGCAGTTACTCGATTTTGTTAGAAGAGACCCAGTACTTC. Its translation: CASSYSILLEETQYF.

The chain has TRBV5-6 and TRBJ1-6, with 8 bases lining up with TRBD1. V dropped 8 bases and J dropped 8; count of bases not matched to a gene: 6. CDR3 length: 13 amino acids. CDR1 and CDR2 (germline): SGHDT, YYEEEE. The CDR3 protein is CASRDRGDSPLHF. In DNA, the CDR3 is TGTGCCAGTCGAGACAGGGGAGATTCACCCCTCCACTTT.

This clone was seen a handful of times. The chain recombines TRBV5-1 with TRBJ1-2; the D gene is possibly TRBD1 (6 bases). V was cut by 3 bases and J by 4 bases, with 10 bases left in between. The CDR3 runs 13 residues. Germline V lookup: CDR1 SGHRS, CDR2 YFSETQ. This chain's CDR3 is CASSWDKSYGYTF. The CDR3 nucleotides read TGCGCCAGCAGCTGGGACAAGAGCTATGGCTACACCTTC.

This chain uses TRBV4-2 with TRBJ2-1; tentatively, D is TRBD1 (6 bases). The CDR3 spans 17 residues. The germline V and J ends were trimmed by 0 bases and 7 bases, with 19 bases remaining between them. Germline V lookup: CDR1 LGHNA, CDR2 YNFKEQ. The CDR3, as DNA: TGTGCCAGCAGCCAAGACCTCGGGCAGGGGATAGTTAATGAGCAGTTCTTC. Encoded protein: CASSQDLGQGIVNEQFF.

The chain links TRBV5-1 to TRBJ1-5, with 9 bases identical to TRBD1. This CDR3 is built from 14 residues. The V gene's germline CDR1 is SGHRS and CDR2 YFSETQ. V lost 4 bases to trimming and J lost 6 bases; unmatched junction nucleotides: 5. The CDR3 here is CASSPGQGIQPQHF. The CDR3 coding sequence is TGCGCCAGCAGCCCGGGACAGGGAATTCAGCCCCAGCATTTT.

This rearrangement joins TRBV5-4 to TRBJ1-1; 7 bases agree with TRBD1. Trimming removed 5 bases from V and 7 bases from J; junction bases left unmatched: 8. Germline V gene lookup returns CDR1 SGHNT and CDR2 YYREEE (reference sequence). The CDR3 loop spans 13 amino acids. CDR3 loop: CASSLQGFGEAFF. The CDR3 region has the DNA TGTGCCAGCAGTTTACAGGGGTTCGGTGAAGCTTTCTTT.

The chain combines TRBV11-2 with TRBJ2-7; 7 bases agree with TRBD1. CDR1 and CDR2 (germline): SGHAT, FQNNGV. J lost 4 bases, V lost 4 bases, and 10 bases had no gene match. CDR3 length: 15 amino acids. The DNA of the CDR3 is TGTGCCAGCAGCTCCAACAGGGGCCGATTGTACGAGCAGTACTTC. Its protein is CASSSNRGRLYEQYF.

The V call is TRBV5-1, the J call TRBJ2-5; 10 bases fit TRBD2. Germline loops: CDR1 SGHRS, CDR2 YFSETQ. CDR3 length: 13 residues. J was trimmed by 2 bases and V by 5 bases; bases with no gene match: 0. For the CDR3, the DNA is TGCGCCAGCAGAGCGGGGGGGCAAGAGACCCAGTACTTC. As protein: CASRAGGQETQYF.

The chain has TRBV9 and TRBJ2-2, with D hard to call. This CDR3 has 14 residues. The germline V gene encodes CDR1 SGDLS and CDR2 YYNGEE. Between the trimmed V and J ends, which lost 0 bases and 7 bases, there was a span of 10 bases. The CDR3 protein is CASSVVIGGGELFF. CDR3 nucleotide sequence: TGTGCCAGCAGCGTAGTAATCGGCGGCGGGGAGCTGTTTTTT. The full variable domain, its missing parts supplied by reference TRBV9 and TRBJ2-2, is DSGVTQTPKHLITATGQRVTLRCSPRSGDLSVYWYQQSLDQGLQFLIQYYNGEERAKGNILERFSAQQFPDLHSELNLSSLELGDSALYFCASSVVIGGGELFFGEGSRLTVL.

V usage is TRBV5-4 and J usage is TRBJ2-2; D might be TRBD1 (6 bases). V lost 3 bases and J 0 bases, leaving 12 bases between the germline ends. Germline V lookup: CDR1 SGHNT, CDR2 YYREEE (reference sequence). The CDR3 has 16 amino acids. The CDR3 DNA reads as TGTGCCAGCAGCTCCGACAGGTTCACGAACACCGGGGAGCTGTTTTTT. This sequence encodes CASSSDRFTNTGELFF.

This clone was seen just once. This chain connects TRBV7-9 to TRBJ2-5; D gene ambiguous. V was pared by 10 bases and J by 1 base, with 13 bases between. The CDR3 is made up of 13 amino acids. In germline, CDR1 is SEHNR, CDR2 FQNEAQ (reference sequence). The CDR3 DNA is TGTGCCACCTTAGACACACTCCAAGAGACCCAGTACTTC. It encodes CATLDTLQETQYF. The full variable domain, completed using reference TRBV7-9 and TRBJ2-5, is DTGVSQNPRHKITKRGQNVTFRCDPISEHNRLYWYRQTLGQGPEFLTYFQNEAQLEKSRLLSDRFSAERPKGSFSTLEIQRTEQGDSAMYLCATLDTLQETQYFGPGTRLLVL.

CDR3 protein: CASSKIRGDNSPLHF. CDR3 DNA: TGTGCCAGCAGCAAGATACGGGGGGATAATTCACCCCTCCACTTT. The rearrangement links TRBV7-3 to TRBJ1-6; perhaps TRBD1 as D (5 bases). V was trimmed by 5 bases and J by 5 bases, leaving 13 bases between them. Per germline, CDR1 SGHTA and CDR2 FQGTGA. The CDR3 length is 15 residues.

This clone was found a few times. The chain recombines TRBV4-3 with TRBJ2-3; TRBD2 is a possible D gene (6 bases). Per the germline V gene, CDR1 is LGHNA and CDR2 is YSLEER. The V gene lost 1 base and the J gene lost 3 bases, with 14 bases spanning the gap. The CDR3 sequence is 16 residues long. CDR3 sequence: CASSQVTAGRTDTQYF. CDR3 sequence (DNA): TGCGCCAGCAGCCAAGTAACGGCGGGGAGAACAGATACGCAGTATTTT.

The chain links TRBV5-1 to TRBJ2-7; 9 bases are shared with TRBD1. CDR1 is SGHRS, CDR2 YFSETQ, per germline. CDR3 length: 15 amino acids. V lost 4 bases, J lost 2 bases, and 7 bases stayed unmatched. CDR3 nucleotide sequence: TGCGCCAGCAGCGTGGGGACAGGGAGCACCTACGAGCAGTACTTC. Translated, it gives CASSVGTGSTYEQYF.

This chain links TRBV11-2 with TRBJ2-7; possibly TRBD2 for D (6 bases). Deletions cut 8 bases from V and 2 bases from J, with 13 bases between. Germline CDR1 and CDR2: SGHAT and FQNNGV. The CDR3 runs 13 residues. The DNA of the CDR3 is TGTGCCAGCCTAGGGACTTTTACCTACGAGCAGTACTTC. It encodes CASLGTFTYEQYF. The full variable domain, its missing parts supplied by reference TRBV11-2 and TRBJ2-7, is EAGVAQSPRYKIIEKRQSVAFWCNPISGHATLYWYQQILGQGPKLLIQFQNNGVVDDSQLPKDRFSAERLKGVDSTLKIQPAKLEDSAVYLCASLGTFTYEQYFGPGTRLTVT.